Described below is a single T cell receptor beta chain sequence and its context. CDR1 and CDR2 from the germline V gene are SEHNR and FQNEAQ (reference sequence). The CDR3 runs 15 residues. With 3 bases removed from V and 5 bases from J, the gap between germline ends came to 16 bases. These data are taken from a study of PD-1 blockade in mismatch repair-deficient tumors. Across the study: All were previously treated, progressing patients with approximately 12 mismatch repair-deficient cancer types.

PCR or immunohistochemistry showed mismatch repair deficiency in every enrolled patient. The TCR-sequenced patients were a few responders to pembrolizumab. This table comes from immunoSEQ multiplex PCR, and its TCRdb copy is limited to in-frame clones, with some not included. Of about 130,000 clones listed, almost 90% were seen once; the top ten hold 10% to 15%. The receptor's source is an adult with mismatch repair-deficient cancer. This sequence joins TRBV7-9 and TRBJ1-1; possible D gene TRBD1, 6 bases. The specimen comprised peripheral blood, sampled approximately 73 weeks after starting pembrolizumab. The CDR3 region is CASSFLRGGETEAFF. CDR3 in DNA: TGTGCCAGCAGCTTCCTCAGGGGAGGTGAGACTGAAGCTTTCTTT.